This T cell receptor (beta chain) was captured in a study of cytomegalovirus exposure and HLA in healthy donors. Overall study results and limits: The presence/absence work took it that sequencing depth was about the same across donors. In vitro checks showed that three CMV-associated chains really do target CMV antigens.

As regards this clone: Its antigen is undetermined.

The CDR3 covers 15 residues. Trimming left V 6 bases short and J 4 bases short, with 16 bases between. Germline V CDR1 and CDR2: MNHEY, SVGAGI. 60 Vbeta and 13 Jbeta primers were used in PCR. Here immunoSEQ multiplex PCR was the method, and the copy in TCRdb shows in-frame clones only, minus some. The sample records approximately 110,000 clones, around three quarters being singletons. This sequence joins TRBV6-5 and TRBJ2-1, with D possibly being TRBD2 (6 bases). The source of this sequence is a woman aged 18-29 years in good health and CMV-seropositive. The sequenced material came from PBMCs. CDR3 in amino acids: CASRRPGRTYNEQFF. The CDR3 DNA reads TGTGCCAGCAGGCGCCCCGGGAGAACGTACAATGAGCAGTTCTTC.